These 21 T cell receptor beta chains were sequenced from one sample in a study of T and B cells in COVID-19 patients. TRB was amplified from about 250-500 ng of blood genomic DNA. BIOMED2 TRB-A/B primer pools were used in multiplex TRB PCR. TCRdb independently ran MiXCR on the multiplex PCR reads; one entry per CDR3 protein. Of fewer than 6,000 distinct CDR3 sequences listed, under 25% are singletons. What was sequenced was blood. Receptors were obtained from a human donor with active COVID-19.

This clonotype was picked up one time. V usage is TRBV7-9 and J usage is TRBJ2-5; no firm D call. Between the trimmed V and J ends, which lost 5 bases and 4 bases, there was a span of 20 bases. CDR1 SEHNR and CDR2 FQNEAQ come from the germline V gene (reference sequence). The CDR3 is 16 amino acids. The CDR3 nucleotides read TGTGCCAGCAGCCGCGGTTCCCGCGCTTTGTTAGAGACCCAGTACTTC. Its translation: CASSRGSRALLETQYF.

This rearrangement joins TRBV28 to TRBJ2-7; D is possibly TRBD1 (7 bases). The length of the CDR3 is 10 residues. CDR1 is MDHEN and CDR2 is SYDVKM in the germline V gene. V lost 6 bases, J lost 12 bases, and 12 bases lay in between. Here the CDR3 DNA reads TGTGCCAGCAGCTCAGGGGGGTGGTACTTC. Translating gives CASSSGGWYF.

The rearrangement uses TRBV24-1 and TRBJ2-1; possibly TRBD2 for D (6 bases). Per the germline V gene, CDR1 is KGHDR and CDR2 is SFDVKD. The CDR3 totals 13 residues. The germline V and J ends were trimmed by 3 bases and 9 bases, with 11 bases remaining between them. The CDR3 reads CATSDRVGGEQFF. CDR3 sequence (DNA): TGTGCCACCAGTGATCGCGTGGGGGGTGAGCAGTTCTTC.

This clonotype is medium-sized (0.01 to 0.1%) by share. The chain employs TRBV6-6 and TRBJ1-5; D is possibly TRBD1 (5 bases). Per germline, CDR1 MNHNY and CDR2 SVGAGI (reference sequence). Trimming stripped 5 bases from V and 9 bases from J, with 8 bases between. The CDR3 is 11 amino acids. The CDR3 DNA follows: TGTGCCAGCAGTACAGGTCCGCCCCAGCATTTT. Encoded protein: CASSTGPPQHF.

This clonotype is termed medium-sized (0.01 to 0.1%). The chain has TRBV6-6 and TRBJ1-4; D is ambiguous. The CDR3 is 15 residues long. Trimming shortened V by 2 bases and J by 4 bases, and 11 bases separated the two germline ends. Germline V lookup: CDR1 MNHNY, CDR2 SVGAGI (reference sequence). CDR3 protein: CASSYAPQVNEKLFF. The CDR3 region has the DNA TGTGCCAGCAGTTACGCCCCACAAGTTAATGAAAAACTGTTTTTT.

This clonotype qualifies as medium-sized (0.01 to 0.1%). The V gene is TRBV19, the J gene TRBJ1-6, with TRBD1 matching over 9 bases. Germline V gene data show CDR1 as LNHDA and CDR2 as SQIVND (reference sequence). CDR3 length: 17 amino acids. V lost 5 bases to trimming and J lost 5 bases; unmatched junction nucleotides: 10. The CDR3 loop is CASSAATGGANNSPLHF. The CDR3 nucleotides read TGTGCCAGTAGTGCCGCTACAGGGGGCGCGAATAATTCACCCCTCCACTTT.

Concerning this clonotype: This may be a read error: a much more frequent sequence differs by one nucleotide. The J gene is TRBJ2-1, the V gene TRBV6-5, with D possibly being TRBD1 or TRBD2 (5 bases each). This CDR3 is built from 13 residues. Looked up from germline, CDR1 is MNHEY and CDR2 is SVGAGI. Trimming took off 6 bases at V and 10 bases at J, with 16 bases between the two ends. In DNA, the CDR3 is TGTGCCAGCAGAAGGGACGGCTCCTACGAGCAGTTCTTC. Translation: CASRRDGSYEQFF.

The chain joins TRBV11-1 to TRBJ1-5; TRBD1 is a possible D gene (5 bases). Germline CDR1 is SGHAT and CDR2 is FQDESV (reference sequence). CDR3 length: 13 residues. V was trimmed by 5 bases and J by 4 bases, leaving 9 bases between them. The DNA for the CDR3 is TGTGCCAGCAGCGTCGACAGAAATCAGCCCCAGCATTTT. Amino acid sequence: CASSVDRNQPQHF.

By its share, this clonotype is medium-sized (0.01 to 0.1%). V gene TRBV18 combines with J gene TRBJ2-3; 10 positions match TRBD2. The CDR3 contains 15 residues. J was trimmed by 1 base and V by 6 bases; bases with no gene match: 4. The V gene's germline CDR1 is KGHSH and CDR2 LQKENI. In nucleotides, the CDR3 is TGTGCCAGCTCGTCCGGGACTAGCGGCACAGATACGCAGTATTTT. Encoded protein: CASSSGTSGTDTQYF.

Judged by abundance, this clonotype is large. The chain links TRBV19 to TRBJ2-7; 11 positions match TRBD2. The germline gives CDR1 LNHDA, CDR2 SQIVND (reference sequence). CDR3 size: 14 residues. V trimming: 5 bases; J trimming: 3 bases; junction bases outside the gene matches: 3. For the CDR3, the DNA is TGTGCCAGTAGTGTACTAGCGGGGGACTACGAGCAGTACTTC. Its translation is CASSVLAGDYEQYF. The whole variable domain, filled in from reference TRBV19 and TRBJ2-7, reads DGGITQSPKYLFRKEGQNVTLSCEQNLNHDAMYWYRQDPGQGLRLIYYSQIVNDFQKGDIAEGYSVSREKKESFPLTVTSAQKNPTAFYLCASSVLAGDYEQYFGPGTRLTVT.

By proportion, this clonotype is medium-sized. CDR3 residues: CARIPGVSSFVVGDGYTF. In DNA form, the CDR3 reads TGTGCCAGAATTCCAGGGGTATCTTCATTTGTGGTAGGTGATGGCTACACCTTC. V gene TRBV19 combines with J gene TRBJ1-2; maybe TRBD1 (6 bases). The V gene lost 9 bases and the J gene lost 6 bases, with 32 bases spanning the gap. Germline V CDR1 and CDR2: LNHDA, SQIVND (reference sequence). The CDR3 is made up of 18 amino acids. Drawing the rest from reference TRBV19 and TRBJ1-2, the complete variable domain is DGGITQSPKYLFRKEGQNVTLSCEQNLNHDAMYWYRQDPGQGLRLIYYSQIVNDFQKGDIAEGYSVSREKKESFPLTVTSAQKNPTAFYLCARIPGVSSFVVGDGYTFGSGTRLTVV.

This clonotype occurred once. This rearrangement joins TRBV5-1 to TRBJ2-2, with D perhaps given as TRBD1 or TRBD2 (5 bases each). V lost 2 bases, J lost 3 bases, and 14 bases lay in between. CDR1 SGHRS and CDR2 YFSETQ come from the germline V gene. The CDR3 has 16 amino acids. The CDR3 bases are TGCGCCAGCAGCTTTCAGGGACCCGACGACACCGGGGAGCTGTTTTTT. Translation: CASSFQGPDDTGELFF.

For this clonotype: Likely a read error: the CDR3 ends without its conserved phenylalanine or tryptophan. The rearrangement links TRBV5-8 to TRBJ2-1; D might be TRBD1 or TRBD2, each matching 6 bases. Between the trimmed V and J ends, which lost 4 bases and 4 bases, there was a span of 24 bases. The CDR3 has 18 residues. Germline CDR1 SGHTS, CDR2 YDEGEE. CDR3 nucleotides: TGTGCCAGCAGCCGCCCGCCAGGGGACTGGCTCTTTTACAATGAGCAGTTCTTA. Amino acid sequence: CASSRPPGDWLFYNEQFL.

The chain has TRBV7-9 and TRBJ2-5; the match to TRBD2 covers 13 bases. The CDR3 length is 19 residues. CDR1 and CDR2 (germline): SEHNR, FQNEAQ (reference sequence). V dropped 5 bases and J dropped 1; count of bases not matched to a gene: 13. The CDR3 DNA sequence: TGTGCCAGCAGCCCATGGCGGGGACGGACTAGCGGGAGCCAAGAGACCCAGTACTTC. The encoded protein is CASSPWRGRTSGSQETQYF.

This clonotype was picked up a small number of times. This chain uses TRBV5-4 with TRBJ2-7; D uncertain. This CDR3 has 13 amino acids. CDR1 SGHNT and CDR2 YYREEE come from the germline V gene (reference sequence). The V gene lost 4 bases and the J gene lost 6 bases, with 14 bases spanning the gap. The CDR3 spells CASSTATDSEQYF. CDR3 coding DNA: TGTGCCAGCAGCACGGCTACGGATTCCGAGCAGTACTTC. Drawing the rest from reference TRBV5-4 and TRBJ2-7, the complete variable domain is ETGVTQSPTHLIKTRGQQVTLRCSSQSGHNTVSWYQQALGQGPQFIFQYYREEENGRGNFPPRFSGLQFPNYSSELNVNALELDDSALYLCASSTATDSEQYFGPGTRLTVT.

The chain links TRBV10-3 to TRBJ2-2; D ambiguous. V gave up 8 bases and J gave up 8 bases, with 6 bases separating them. Germline loops: CDR1 ENHRY, CDR2 SYGVKD. There are 10 residues in the CDR3. The DNA for the CDR3 is TGTGCCATCCTGGGGGGGGAGCTGTTTTTT. Encoded protein: CAILGGELFF.

This clonotype is labeled as medium-sized. The chain is built from TRBV19 and TRBJ1-3, with D unresolved. With 7 bases removed from V and 0 bases from J, the gap between germline ends came to 7 bases. The germline CDR1 and CDR2 sequences are LNHDA and SQIVND (reference sequence). The CDR3 totals 13 residues. For the CDR3, the DNA is TGTGCCAGTATTGAGTTCTCTGGAAACACCATATATTTT. Translation gives CASIEFSGNTIYF. The variable domain in full, with the rest retrieved from reference TRBV19 and TRBJ1-3, is DGGITQSPKYLFRKEGQNVTLSCEQNLNHDAMYWYRQDPGQGLRLIYYSQIVNDFQKGDIAEGYSVSREKKESFPLTVTSAQKNPTAFYLCASIEFSGNTIYFGEGSWLTVV.

This clonotype turned up a few times. J is TRBJ1-6 and V is TRBV28; 7 bases align to TRBD1. Germline V CDR1 and CDR2: MDHEN, SYDVKM. The CDR3 extends over 15 amino acids. J gave up 8 bases and V 5 bases, and 9 bases lay outside the gene matches. The CDR3 loop reads CASSRPDRVDSPLHF. CDR3 in DNA: TGTGCCAGCAGTCGGCCAGACAGGGTAGATTCACCCCTCCACTTT.

In this sample, this clonotype turned up many times. J is TRBJ1-5 and V is TRBV6-2 or TRBV6-3; possibly TRBD1 for D (6 bases). The CDR3 sequence is 13 residues long. Germline V gives CDR1 MNHEY, CDR2 SVGEGT. The V gene lost 7 bases and the J gene lost 9 bases, with 16 bases spanning the gap. The DNA for the CDR3 is TGTGCCAGCAACATACAGGGCGACCGGCCCCAGCATTTT. It yields the protein CASNIQGDRPQHF.

A few counts support this clonotype. The rearrangement uses TRBV7-2 and TRBJ2-7, with 7 bases matching TRBD1. The CDR3 runs to 14 residues. The germline V gene encodes CDR1 SGHTA and CDR2 FQGNSA. V lost 5 bases to trimming and J lost 5 bases; unmatched junction nucleotides: 9. The CDR3 bases are TGTGCCAGCAGCATATGGGGACAGTCCAACGAGCAGTACTTC. It is translated as CASSIWGQSNEQYF.

This clonotype was picked up a small number of times. The CDR3 loop reads CSAPRGRWENNSPLHF. The CDR3 coding sequence is TGCAGTGCGCCTAGGGGCAGGTGGGAGAATAATTCACCCCTCCACTTT. V is TRBV20-1 and J is TRBJ1-6; D may be TRBD1 (5 bases). The CDR3 totals 16 residues. Germline V lookup: CDR1 DFQATT, CDR2 SNEGSKA (reference sequence). V was clipped by 6 bases and J by 5 bases, with 20 bases between them.